This T cell receptor (beta chain) originates from a study of PD-L1 blockade in urothelial cancer (TCRdb year 2017). About the study as a whole: Therapy was started at some point between 2013 and 2015 for all patients, and atezolizumab 1,200 mg was administered intravenously every 3 weeks. About 90% of the 29 patients were identified as males with urothelial cancer of bladder origin, and a prior smoking history was reported by 18 of 29 patients. Patients had an ECOG performance status of 0 or 1 and had received between 0 and 3 prior chemotherapy regimens. Blood samples were analyzed 3 weeks after the start of treatment (second dose) and 6 weeks after the start of treatment. Blood samples gave a median of 141,255 T cells and approximately 80,000 unique TCRs, with a median clonality of approximately 0.078. The study was an exploratory multi-omic analysis of somatic, immune and clinical correlates of response to PD-L1 blockade with atezolizumab in urothelial cancer. Pretreatment tumor samples, along with matched peripheral blood collected serially before and after atezolizumab treatment, underwent TCR sequencing. Durable clinical benefit meant progression-free survival longer than 6 months, and TCR features were also tested against progression-free and overall survival. In the same patients, whole exome sequencing and RNA sequencing of pretreatment tumors were performed in addition to TCR sequencing. Durable clinical benefit was achieved by nine patients and was not achieved by 20 patients. Pretreatment blood TCR-seq was available for 30 or so patients, at least one posttreatment blood collection was obtained for about 24 patients, and tumor TCR-seq was available for about 24 patients.

Remarks on this clone: The antigen this receptor binds is unknown. No much larger clone exists at a distance of one base, and base qualities are not known.

A total of 25 to 35 patients with locally advanced or metastatic urothelial carcinoma, treated at Memorial Sloan Kettering on a trial protocol, made up the cohort. Peripheral blood mononuclear cells were collected pretreatment and during treatment, with between 1 and 8 total time points per patient. The Qiagen DNeasy Blood extraction kit was used to purify genomic DNA from total PBMCs and from tumor samples. PBMCs were collected pretreatment and during treatment, and were isolated and stored as previously described. General findings and caveats noted by the study authors: Greater expansion of tumor-associated TCR clones in peripheral blood 3 weeks after the start of treatment was observed in patients with durable benefit (n ≈ 22, p = 0.022). Because the sample size was small (n of about 27) and many of the analyses were exploratory, the results are meant to be hypothesis-generating. A pretreatment peripheral blood TCR clonality below the median was linked to improved progression-free and overall survival.

Synthetic TCR analog templates were spiked into each PCR to estimate absolute template abundance from read counts. Using the immunoSEQ assay, TCRbeta CDR3 regions were amplified from genomic DNA with bias-controlled V and J gene primers. Sequencing of rearranged TCRbeta segments was done at approximately 20X coverage. Turning to the authors' computational methods: Sequencing errors were corrected by clustering and CDR3s were annotated against IMGT to assign V, D and J genes. Only productive TCRbeta rearrangements were used in downstream analyses, excluding out-of-frame or stop-codon sequences. Clonality was calculated as one minus the Shannon entropy normalized by the log of the number of unique productive sequences. Clones differing between time points or between blood and tumor were identified using Fisher's exact test with Benjamini-Hochberg correction, with an adjusted p below 0.01 applied as the threshold. In its TCRdb copy, this immuneACCESS table keeps in-frame sequences only and misses some clones. Where compared with another copy, unresolved V genes explain less than half of these, and the others have no known cause. The V and J calls and the clone size are those of that table, but D and trimming were determined from the DNA. The sample records 35,000 to 45,000 clones, about nine tenths of which are singletons. The top ten constitute around 8.3% of the sample.

The sequencing here drew on PBMCs, taken around atezolizumab (anti-PD-L1) treatment. The sequence came from a man aged 70-80 years with urothelial cancer.

The DNA reads TGTGCCAGCAGTGATGCTAGCGGGACCGGGGAGCTGTTTTTT. This yields the protein CASSDASGTGELFF. The sequence joins TRBV6-1 to TRBJ2-2, with 8 junctional bases fitting TRBD2. For this chain, trimming is 3 bases at the V end and 5 bases at the J end, and the number of junction bases without a gene match is 2. Counted from cysteine to phenylalanine, this CDR3 has 14 amino acids. The only DNA kept is the CDR3, 42 bases in frame from the first base. The germline V gene sets CDR1 to MNHNS and CDR2 to SASEGT.